The clone carrying this T cell receptor beta chain was seen many times. These data originate in a study of neurological immune-mediated disorders. From germline, CDR1 is SGHRS and CDR2 YFSETQ. The CDR3 has 18 amino acids. The junction had 12 bases not matched to a gene; V was cut back by 4 bases and J by 5 bases. Synthesis of cDNA was carried out by template-switch 5'RACE. The reaction used 10-nucleotide random UMIs. TCRdb called the 5' RACE reads again in MiXCR, with one record for every CDR3 protein. The repertoire holds 30,000 to 40,000 distinct CDR3 sequences, with more than 9.5% as singletons. Time point defined: technical triplicate 1.

This receptor was taken from a man between 60 and 70 years old with HTLV-1-associated myelopathy (HAM/TSP). Sequenced: PBMCs. This chain uses TRBV5-1 with TRBJ2-1; 13 nucleotides line up with TRBD2. The CDR3 bases are TGCGCCAGCAGCCCTGGTCTGACTAGCGGGAGGCCGCACAATGAGCAGTTCTTC. Protein product: CASSPGLTSGRPHNEQFF. Variable domain in full (rest from reference TRBV5-1 and TRBJ2-1): KAGVTQTPRYLIKTRGQQVTLSCSPISGHRSVSWYQQTPGQGLQFLFEYFSETQRNKGNFPGRFSGRQFSNSRSEMNVSTLELGDSALYLCASSPGLTSGRPHNEQFFGPGTRLTVL.